This TCR beta chain appears in the sequencing data of a study of OX40 agonist ivuxolimab in advanced cancers. Using immunoSEQ multiplex PCR, the repertoire was profiled, and TCRdb retains in-frame clones only, with some absent. Here the sample spans 65,000 to 95,000 clones, roughly nine tenths being singletons. The V and J ends lost 8 bases and 0 bases respectively, with 5 bases between them. Germline V gene lookup returns CDR1 LNHDA and CDR2 SQIVND (reference sequence). The CDR3 covers 12 residues. The rearrangement uses TRBV19 and TRBJ1-5, with unresolved D. This receptor was taken from an adult with an advanced solid tumor such as melanoma, head and neck, liver or kidney cancer. The specimen comprised CD4+ or CD8+ T cells sorted from blood, sampled in a trial of the OX40 agonist ivuxolimab. The CDR3 nucleotides read TGTGCCAGTCATTATAGCAATCAGCCCCAGCATTTT. Protein sequence: CASHYSNQPQHF.